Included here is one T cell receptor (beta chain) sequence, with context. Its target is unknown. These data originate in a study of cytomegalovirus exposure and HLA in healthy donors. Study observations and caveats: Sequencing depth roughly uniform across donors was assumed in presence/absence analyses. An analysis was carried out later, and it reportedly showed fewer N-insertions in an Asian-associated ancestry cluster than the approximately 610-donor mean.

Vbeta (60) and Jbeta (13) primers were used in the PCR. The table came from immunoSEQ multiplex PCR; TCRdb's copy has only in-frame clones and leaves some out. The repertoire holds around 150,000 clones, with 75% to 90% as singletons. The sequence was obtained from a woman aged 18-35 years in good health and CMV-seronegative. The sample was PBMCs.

CDR3 loop: CASSLGGGAVDTQYF. CDR3 in DNA: TGTGCCAGCAGCTTAGGCGGGGGGGCGGTTGATACGCAGTATTTT. The chain is built from TRBV7-9 and TRBJ2-3; TRBD2 aligns across 9 bases. Germline loops: CDR1 SEHNR, CDR2 FQNEAQ (reference sequence). The CDR3 has 15 residues. With 1 base clipped from V and 6 bases from J, the junction kept 5 bases outside the gene matches.